Detailed here is one T cell receptor (beta chain). This receptor's antigen is unknown. Libraries were prepared through 5' RACE. Each TCR library was prepared from roughly 3.5 ug of total RNA. For each sample, cDNA synthesis with SMARTScribe reverse transcriptase was split into eight separate reactions. During cDNA synthesis, unique molecular identifiers containing a 6-nucleotide sample barcode were introduced by template switching. Two nested PCRs of around 16 and 10 cycles amplified the TCRalpha and TCRbeta cDNA, and bead purification followed each PCR. Before amplification, the cDNA was both treated with uracil DNA-glycosylase and purified with the QIAquick PCR purification kit. The second PCR added Illumina TruSeq-compatible adapters along with sample-specific barcodes. Library quality and concentration were checked on TapeStation and Qubit, and libraries were pooled at approximately 5 ng each. Sequencing of pooled libraries was carried out on an Illumina HiSeq2500 single-index Rapid Run using 2 x 100 bp reads and custom sequencing primers. As for the authors' bioinformatics: MiGEC version 1.2.6 was used for UMI-based consensus assembly to correct PCR and sequencing errors. MiXCR version 2.1.1 was used for V(D)J alignment, clonotype assembly and CDR3 extraction. To normalise gene usage, clonotype sharing and MAIT/NKT TCR abundance, the top 1000, 10 000 and 20 000 clonotypes in each sample were analysed. After downsampling to 27 000 UMIs, diversity was calculated as the inverse Simpson index using the vegan R package. Paired Mann-Whitney U tests were applied to discordant twin pairs, with Benjamini-Hochberg correction for multiple testing. TCRdb reprocessed the reads; each CDR3 protein sequence makes one entry, and DNA is unavailable. For this entry, the V and J calls and clone size follow TCRdb and not the study's own pipeline. The table kept for this sample lists a few hundred thousand distinct CDR3 sequences. The ten largest clones take up 2% to 2.5% of the sample.

From each donor, a roughly 2.3 ml peripheral blood sample was collected into PAXgene tubes and stored at -80 degrees C. Without any T cell sorting, total RNA was extracted from whole blood using the PAXgene blood miRNA kit on an automated QIAcube. Deep TCRalpha and TCRbeta repertoire profiling with unique molecular barcoding was performed on peripheral blood of monozygotic twin pairs concordant or discordant for inflammatory bowel disease. Smoking habits were recorded for all twin pairs, with individuals classified as current, former or never smokers. Sequences LNHNV (CDR1) and YYDKDF (CDR2) are obtained from the germline V gene (reference sequence). Taken from cysteine to phenylalanine, the CDR3 has 15 residues. No DNA has been recorded. The data were taken from a study of monozygotic twins with inflammatory bowel disease (dated by TCRdb to about 2019). At the level of the whole study: A total of some 30 monozygotic twin pairs were included in the full study, comprising nine German pairs (four IBD-concordant, five IBD-discordant) and 19 IBD-discordant Danish pairs. Each individual had, on average, about 151 000 unique TCRalpha sequences and 181 000 unique TCRbeta sequences available for analysis. Disease-associated traits were sought mainly through comparisons between IBD patients and their genetically identical healthy co-twins within discordant pairs.

Overall results and qualifications from the work: No single strong signal or clonotype linked to IBD turned up in the results, so the idea that one exists was not supported. Because patients were on differing immunosuppressive treatments, the repertoires may have picked up extra background noise and inter-individual variability. IBD patients had lower TCRbeta repertoire diversity, measured by the inverse Simpson index, than their healthy co-twins. Different T cell subtypes could not be distinguished in the analysis. Compared with healthy twins, IBD patients had fewer clonotypes in common with other individuals, a difference most pronounced in patients showing signs of disease activity. Repertoire similarity did not differ between concordant and discordant twins, which could be due to limited statistical power.

Sequencing was performed on blood. The chain joins TRBV15 to TRBJ1-5; the D gene TCRdb calls, TRBD1, cannot be checked with no DNA. The clonotype originates from a human donor with ulcerative colitis or Crohn's disease, or a healthy co-twin of an affected twin (not recorded which). The CDR3 loop reads CATSWSGGINQPQHF.